The source of this T cell receptor beta chain is a study of early T cells in non-severe SARS-CoV-2 infection. In this sample, this clonotype turned up many times. TCRdb itself ran the 5' RACE reads through MiXCR, one entry per CDR3 protein. The sample consists of approximately 40,000 distinct CDR3 sequences, approximately 9.1% of them appearing once. The clonotype was recovered from an adult who was a healthcare worker with PCR-confirmed SARS-CoV-2 infection or an uninfected control (not recorded which). Sequencing was carried out using whole blood.

CDR3: CSALRTGELFF. DNA for the CDR3: TGCAGCGCCCTTCGTACCGGGGAGCTGTTTTTT. The rearrangement links TRBV29-1 to TRBJ2-2, with unresolved D. Per germline, CDR1 SQVTM and CDR2 ANQGSEA. V was clipped by 7 bases and J by 5 bases, with 8 bases between them. The CDR3 is 11 residues long.